This T cell receptor (beta chain) was obtained from a study of vaccination and CD4 T cells after COVID-19. This clonotype counts as medium-sized. Its antigen is unidentified. The treatment here: approximately 9-day PBMC culture with coronavirus spike peptide pools or control peptides (ViraFEST assay). The V end was cut by 2 bases, the J end by 4 bases, with 13 bases between. The CDR3 is 14 residues long. Germline V gives CDR1 DFQATT, CDR2 SNEGSKA (reference sequence). Study-wide findings and caveats: Counts of SARS-CoV-2-reactive clonotypes had a median that went from roughly 22 to 38, a nonsignificant change.

Oncomine TCR Beta short-read sequencing was applied to DNA from cultured CD4+ T cells. One entry per CDR3 protein, called by TCRdb with MiXCR from the PCR reads. The table includes approximately 6,600 distinct CDR3 sequences, approximately 21% detected once. Sample: CD4+ T cells from blood, cultured in vitro, taken after SARS-CoV-2 vaccination. This receptor was taken from a human donor who had recovered from COVID-19. This rearrangement joins TRBV20-1 to TRBJ2-3, with D possibly called TRBD1 or TRBD2 (6 bases each). The DNA for the CDR3 is TGCAGTGCTAGAAACTCGAGGGGGGCAGATACGCAGTATTTT. Its translation: CSARNSRGADTQYF.